This T cell receptor (beta chain) was sequenced during a study of blood T cell repertoires in COVID-19. Background on the study: Acute and convalescent COVID-19 specimens originated in the United States, Italy and Spain. The analysed material was cDNA or gDNA that came from T cells, B-cell-depleted T cells, or PBMCs.

Original analysis: Scientists estimated how many nucleated cells there were by amplifying reference gene primers. Libraries were prepared by immunoSEQ multiplex PCR; TCRdb keeps only in-frame clonotypes and omits some of them. For V, J and clone size, that table is used; D and trimming come from the DNA. The profile shows around 300,000 clones, over 75% of them singletons. This clone turned up a few times. The CDR3 spans 11 residues. CDR1 and CDR2 (germline): MNHEY, SVGAGI. Trimming removed 9 bases at V and 5 bases at J, with 10 bases between. This chain joins TRBV6-5 and TRBJ1-1; TRBD1 might be the D (5 bases). The sequencing input was peripheral blood. The receptor comes from a woman in her seventies with acute or convalescent COVID-19. The CDR3 DNA is TGTGCCAGTTCCCGACAGACTGAAGCTTTCTTT. It codes for CASSRQTEAFF.